The rows below give T cell receptor beta chains drawn from one sample of a study of blood T cell repertoires in COVID-19. Profiling relied on immunoSEQ multiplex PCR, and the TCRdb table lists in-frame clones only, not all of them. Of about 210,000 clones in the sample, 70% to 90% were seen once. Sequencing input: peripheral blood. The receptors come from a man between 40 and 49 years old with acute or convalescent COVID-19. Each CDR3 is given with its conserved first and last residue. D genes are given only for firm matches.

CDR3 protein: CASSQEGTRDTQYF; CDR3 DNA: TGCGCCAGCAGCCAGGAAGGGACACGGGATACGCAGTATTTT; CDR3 length: 14; D gene: NA; V gene: TRBV4-3; J gene: TRBJ2-3
CDR3 protein: CSVESDRNEKLFF; CDR3 DNA: TGCAGCGTTGAATCGGACAGGAATGAAAAACTGTTTTTT; CDR3 length: 13; D gene: TRBD1; V gene: TRBV29-1; J gene: TRBJ1-4
CDR3 protein: CASRWGGTEAFF; CDR3 DNA: TGTGCCAGTAGATGGGGAGGCACTGAAGCTTTCTTT; CDR3 length: 12; D gene: NA; V gene: TRBV19; J gene: TRBJ1-1
CDR3 protein: CSVSRSSGNTIYF; CDR3 DNA: TGCAGCGTTTCGCGGAGCTCTGGAAACACCATATATTTT; CDR3 length: 13; D gene: NA; V gene: TRBV29-1; J gene: TRBJ1-3
CDR3 protein: CASSSASGRGNTIYF; CDR3 DNA: TGTGCCAGCAGCTCCGCCTCAGGGCGTGGAAACACCATATATTTT; CDR3 length: 15; D gene: NA; V gene: TRBV9; J gene: TRBJ1-3
CDR3 protein: CATSGPNRKREKTYEQYF; CDR3 DNA: TGTGCCACCAGTGGTCCAAACCGGAAGCGGGAGAAAACCTACGAGCAGTACTTC; CDR3 length: 18; D gene: TRBD2; V gene: TRBV24-1; J gene: TRBJ2-7
CDR3 protein: CASSGQGGLNSPLHF; CDR3 DNA: TGTGCCAGCAGTGGACAGGGGGGGCTTAATTCACCCCTCCACTTT; CDR3 length: 15; D gene: TRBD1; V gene: TRBV27; J gene: TRBJ1-6
CDR3 protein: CASSLMSPGDTGELFF; CDR3 DNA: TGTGCCAGCAGCTTAATGAGCCCAGGGGACACCGGGGAGCTGTTTTTT; CDR3 length: 16; D gene: NA; V gene: TRBV7-6; J gene: TRBJ2-2
CDR3 protein: CASSHGTNPPNYGYTF; CDR3 DNA: TGTGCCAGCAGCCACGGGACTAACCCGCCTAACTATGGCTACACCTTC; CDR3 length: 16; D gene: NA; V gene: TRBV3-1/TRBV3-2; J gene: TRBJ1-2
CDR3 protein: CASSYAVNTEAFF; CDR3 DNA: TGTGCCAGCTCGTATGCGGTAAACACTGAAGCTTTCTTT; CDR3 length: 13; D gene: NA; V gene: TRBV27; J gene: TRBJ1-1
CDR3 protein: CASSPRQVQSTDTQYF; CDR3 DNA: TGTGCCAGCTCACCCCGACAGGTTCAAAGCACAGATACGCAGTATTTT; CDR3 length: 16; D gene: NA; V gene: TRBV18; J gene: TRBJ2-3
CDR3 protein: CASSDFPGNEQFF; CDR3 DNA: TGTGCCAGCAGTGATTTCCCGGGCAATGAGCAGTTCTTC; CDR3 length: 13; D gene: NA; V gene: TRBV6-4; J gene: TRBJ2-1
CDR3 protein: CASSPDWYNEQFF; CDR3 DNA: TGTGCCAGCAGTCCGGACTGGTATAATGAGCAGTTCTTC; CDR3 length: 13; D gene: NA; V gene: TRBV6-5; J gene: TRBJ2-1
CDR3 protein: CASSWTSGRTDTQYF; CDR3 DNA: TGCGCCAGCAGTTGGACTAGCGGTCGCACAGATACGCAGTATTTT; CDR3 length: 15; D gene: TRBD2; V gene: TRBV5-1; J gene: TRBJ2-3
CDR3 protein: CASSPQGASPNEQFF; CDR3 DNA: TGTGCCAGCAGCCCACAGGGGGCTAGCCCCAATGAGCAGTTCTTC; CDR3 length: 15; D gene: TRBD1; V gene: TRBV7-8; J gene: TRBJ2-1
CDR3 protein: CASSYPSNRNEQFF; CDR3 DNA: TGTGCCAGCAGTTACCCCTCAAATCGGAATGAGCAGTTCTTC; CDR3 length: 14; D gene: NA; V gene: TRBV6-6; J gene: TRBJ2-1
CDR3 protein: CASSLVGQGLPNEQFF; CDR3 DNA: TGTGCCAGCAGCTTAGTAGGCCAGGGGCTTCCCAATGAGCAGTTCTTC; CDR3 length: 16; D gene: NA; V gene: TRBV7-9; J gene: TRBJ2-1
CDR3 protein: CASSQDRDSRANVLTF; CDR3 DNA: TGCGCCAGCAGCCAAGACCGGGACAGCAGGGCCAACGTCCTGACTTTC; CDR3 length: 16; D gene: TRBD1; V gene: TRBV4-1; J gene: TRBJ2-6
CDR3 protein: CASSPGLAYEQYF; CDR3 DNA: TGCGCCAGCAGCCCTGGACTAGCCTACGAGCAGTACTTC; CDR3 length: 13; D gene: TRBD2; V gene: TRBV5-1; J gene: TRBJ2-7
CDR3 protein: CASSLGDRTYEQYF; CDR3 DNA: TGTGCCAGCAGCTTAGGGGACAGGACCTACGAGCAGTACTTC; CDR3 length: 14; D gene: TRBD1; V gene: TRBV7-8; J gene: TRBJ2-7
CDR3 protein: CATSDPPGRQAFF; CDR3 DNA: TGTGCCACCAGTGACCCACCGGGAAGGCAAGCTTTCTTT; CDR3 length: 13; D gene: NA; V gene: TRBV24-1; J gene: TRBJ1-1
CDR3 protein: CASSPGRGGVNEQFF; CDR3 DNA: TGTGCCAGCAGCCCTGGGCGGGGGGGCGTCAATGAGCAGTTCTTC; CDR3 length: 15; D gene: TRBD2; V gene: TRBV11-2; J gene: TRBJ2-1
CDR3 protein: CASSYSWSSGNTIYF; CDR3 DNA: TGTGCCAGCAGTTACTCGTGGAGCTCTGGAAACACCATATATTTT; CDR3 length: 15; D gene: NA; V gene: TRBV6-5; J gene: TRBJ1-3
CDR3 protein: CASSVTGEKNIQYF; CDR3 DNA: TGTGCCAGCAGTGTTACAGGGGAGAAAAACATTCAGTACTTC; CDR3 length: 14; D gene: TRBD1; V gene: TRBV25-1; J gene: TRBJ2-4
CDR3 protein: CASSLGDRGEKLFF; CDR3 DNA: TGCGCCAGCAGCTTGGGAGACAGGGGAGAAAAACTGTTTTTT; CDR3 length: 14; D gene: TRBD1; V gene: TRBV5-1; J gene: TRBJ1-4
CDR3 protein: CASSLAASVGELFF; CDR3 DNA: TGTGCCAGCAGCTTAGCGGCTAGCGTCGGGGAGCTGTTTTTT; CDR3 length: 14; D gene: NA; V gene: TRBV11-2; J gene: TRBJ2-2
CDR3 protein: CASSQDGGTGGNEQYF; CDR3 DNA: TGTGCCAGCAGCCAAGATGGGGGGACAGGGGGCAACGAGCAGTACTTC; CDR3 length: 16; D gene: TRBD1; V gene: TRBV3-1/TRBV3-2; J gene: TRBJ2-7
CDR3 protein: CASSTHRATEAFF; CDR3 DNA: TGTGCCAGCAGTACCCACAGGGCCACTGAAGCTTTCTTT; CDR3 length: 13; D gene: NA; V gene: TRBV6-5; J gene: TRBJ1-1
CDR3 protein: CASSLGQGGIQPQHF; CDR3 DNA: TGTGCCAGCTCTCTAGGACAGGGAGGTATTCAGCCCCAGCATTTT; CDR3 length: 15; D gene: TRBD1; V gene: TRBV18; J gene: TRBJ1-5
CDR3 protein: CASSPLSGAGTEAFF; CDR3 DNA: TGTGCCAGCAGCCCCCTATCAGGCGCTGGGACTGAAGCTTTCTTT; CDR3 length: 15; D gene: NA; V gene: TRBV6-5; J gene: TRBJ1-1
CDR3 protein: CASNPQGDSYEQYF; CDR3 DNA: TGTGCCAGCAACCCCCAGGGGGATTCTTACGAGCAGTACTTC; CDR3 length: 14; D gene: TRBD1; V gene: TRBV2; J gene: TRBJ2-7
CDR3 protein: CASSPRQAASNQPQHF; CDR3 DNA: TGTGCCAGCAGTCCCAGACAGGCCGCTAGCAATCAGCCCCAGCATTTT; CDR3 length: 16; D gene: NA; V gene: TRBV28; J gene: TRBJ1-5